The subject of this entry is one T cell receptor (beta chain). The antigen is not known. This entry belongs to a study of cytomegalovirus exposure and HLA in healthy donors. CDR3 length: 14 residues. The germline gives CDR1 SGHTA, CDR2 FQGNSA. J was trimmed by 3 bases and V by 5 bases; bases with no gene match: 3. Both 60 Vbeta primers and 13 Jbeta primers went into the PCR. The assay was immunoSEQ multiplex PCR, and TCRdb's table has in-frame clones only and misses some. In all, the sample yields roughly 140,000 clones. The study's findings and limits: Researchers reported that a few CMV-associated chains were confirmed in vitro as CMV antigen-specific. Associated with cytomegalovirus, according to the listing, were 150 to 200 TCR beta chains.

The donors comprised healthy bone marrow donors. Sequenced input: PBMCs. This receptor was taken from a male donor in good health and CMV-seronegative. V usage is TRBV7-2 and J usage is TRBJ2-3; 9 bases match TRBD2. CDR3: CASSDSGGTDTQYF. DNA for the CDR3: TGTGCCAGCAGCGATAGCGGGGGAACAGATACGCAGTATTTT. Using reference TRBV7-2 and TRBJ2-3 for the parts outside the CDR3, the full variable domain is GAGVSQSPSNKVTEKGKDVELRCDPISGHTALYWYRQSLGQGLEFLIYFQGNSAPDKSGLPSDRFSAERTGGSVSTLTIQRTQQEDSAVYLCASSDSGGTDTQYFGPGTRLTVL.